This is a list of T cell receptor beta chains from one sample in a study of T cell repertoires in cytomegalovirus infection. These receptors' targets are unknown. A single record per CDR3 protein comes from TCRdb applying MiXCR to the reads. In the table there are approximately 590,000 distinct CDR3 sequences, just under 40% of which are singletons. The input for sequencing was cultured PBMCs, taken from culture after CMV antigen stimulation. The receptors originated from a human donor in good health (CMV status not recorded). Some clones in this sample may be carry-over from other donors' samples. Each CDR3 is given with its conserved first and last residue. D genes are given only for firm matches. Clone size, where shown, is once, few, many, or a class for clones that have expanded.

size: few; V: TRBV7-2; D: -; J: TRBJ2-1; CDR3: CASSSYYRGGEQFF; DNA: TGTGCCAGCAGCTCGTATTACAGGGGAGGTGAGCAGTTCTTC
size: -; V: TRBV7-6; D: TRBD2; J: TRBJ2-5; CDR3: CASSSRPSRTSGETQYF; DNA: TGTGCCAGCAGCTCCCGGCCCTCAAGGACTAGCGGGGAGACCCAGTACTTC
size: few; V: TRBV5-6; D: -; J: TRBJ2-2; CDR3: CASSLWGDTGELFF; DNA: TGTGCCAGCAGCTTATGGGGGGACACCGGGGAGCTGTTTTTT
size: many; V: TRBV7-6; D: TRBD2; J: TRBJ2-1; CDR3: CASSRTSGRNEQFF; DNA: TGTGCCAGCAGCCGGACTAGCGGGAGGAATGAGCAGTTCTTC
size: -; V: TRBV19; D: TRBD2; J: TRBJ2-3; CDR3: CASSIGPRTSTTDTQYF; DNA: TGTGCCAGTAGTATAGGCCCCCGGACTAGCACAACAGATACGCAGTATTTT
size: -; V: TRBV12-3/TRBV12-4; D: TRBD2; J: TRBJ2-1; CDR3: CASSQRERRNEQFF; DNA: TGTGCCAGCAGTCAGCGGGAGCGGCGCAATGAGCAGTTCTTC
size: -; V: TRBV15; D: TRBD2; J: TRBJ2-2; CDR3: CATSRDRGSGGTGELFF; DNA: TGTGCCACCAGCAGAGATCGTGGCAGCGGGGGGACCGGGGAGCTGTTTTTT
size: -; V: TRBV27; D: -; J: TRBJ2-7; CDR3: CASSPARRGYEQYF; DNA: TGTGCCAGCAGTCCAGCTAGAAGAGGCTACGAGCAGTACTTC
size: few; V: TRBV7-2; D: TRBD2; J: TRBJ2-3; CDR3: CASSLVSGGGTDTQYF; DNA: TGTGCCAGCAGCTTAGTTAGCGGGGGAGGGACAGATACGCAGTATTTT
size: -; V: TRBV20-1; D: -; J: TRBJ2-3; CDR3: CSARTELGPDTQYF; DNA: TGCAGTGCTAGGACGGAACTAGGGCCAGATACGCAGTATTTT